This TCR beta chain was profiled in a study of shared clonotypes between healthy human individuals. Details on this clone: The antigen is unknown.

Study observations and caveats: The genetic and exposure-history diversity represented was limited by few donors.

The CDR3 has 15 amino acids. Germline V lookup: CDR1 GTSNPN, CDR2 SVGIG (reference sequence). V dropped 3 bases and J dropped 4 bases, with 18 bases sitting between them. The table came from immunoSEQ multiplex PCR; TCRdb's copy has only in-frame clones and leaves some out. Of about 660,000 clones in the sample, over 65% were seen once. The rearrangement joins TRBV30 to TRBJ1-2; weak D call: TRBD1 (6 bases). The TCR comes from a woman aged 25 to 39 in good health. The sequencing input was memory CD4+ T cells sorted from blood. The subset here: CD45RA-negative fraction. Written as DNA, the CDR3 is TGTGCCTGGAGATTAACAGGGAGCTTGGGCTATGGCTACACCTTC. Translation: CAWRLTGSLGYGYTF.